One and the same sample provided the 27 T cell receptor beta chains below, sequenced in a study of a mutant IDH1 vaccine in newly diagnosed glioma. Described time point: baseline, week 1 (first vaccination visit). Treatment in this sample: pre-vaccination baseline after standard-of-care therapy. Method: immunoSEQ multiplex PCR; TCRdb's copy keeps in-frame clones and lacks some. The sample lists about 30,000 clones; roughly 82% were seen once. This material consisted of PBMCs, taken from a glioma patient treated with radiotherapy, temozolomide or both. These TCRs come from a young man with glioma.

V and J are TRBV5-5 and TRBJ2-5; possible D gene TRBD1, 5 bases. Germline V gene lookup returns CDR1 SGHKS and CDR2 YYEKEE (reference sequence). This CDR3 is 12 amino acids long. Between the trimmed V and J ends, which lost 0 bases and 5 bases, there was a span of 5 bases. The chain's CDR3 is CASSLGQETQYF. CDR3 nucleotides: TGTGCCAGCAGCTTGGGACAGGAGACCCAGTACTTC. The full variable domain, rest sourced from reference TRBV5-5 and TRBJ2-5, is DAGVTQSPTHLIKTRGQQVTLRCSPISGHKSVSWYQQVLGQGPQFIFQYYEKEERGRGNFPDRFSARQFPNYSSELNVNALLLGDSALYLCASSLGQETQYFGPGTRLLVL.

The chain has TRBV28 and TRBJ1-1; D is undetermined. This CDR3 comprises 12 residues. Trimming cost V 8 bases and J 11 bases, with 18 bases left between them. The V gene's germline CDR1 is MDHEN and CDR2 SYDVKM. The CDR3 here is CASSPPDRSAFF. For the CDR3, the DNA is TGTGCCAGCTCCCCCCCGGACCGTTCGGCTTTCTTT.

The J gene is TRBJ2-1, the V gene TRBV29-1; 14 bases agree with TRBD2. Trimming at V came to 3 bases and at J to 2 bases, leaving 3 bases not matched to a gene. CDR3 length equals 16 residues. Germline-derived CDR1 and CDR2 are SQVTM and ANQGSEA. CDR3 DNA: TGCAGCGTTGAGGGACTAGCGGGAGTTGCCTACAATGAGCAGTTCTTC. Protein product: CSVEGLAGVAYNEQFF.

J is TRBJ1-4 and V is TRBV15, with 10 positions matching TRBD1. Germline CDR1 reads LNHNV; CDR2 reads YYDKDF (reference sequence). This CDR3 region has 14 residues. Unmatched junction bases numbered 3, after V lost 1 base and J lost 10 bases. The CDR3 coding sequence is TGTGCCACCAGCAGAGGTGACAGGGGGCGAAAACTGTTTTTT. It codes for CATSRGDRGRKLFF.

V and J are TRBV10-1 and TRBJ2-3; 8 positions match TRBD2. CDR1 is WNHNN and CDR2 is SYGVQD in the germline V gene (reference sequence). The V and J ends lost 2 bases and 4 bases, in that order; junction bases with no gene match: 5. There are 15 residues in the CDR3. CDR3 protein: CASSELAGGPDTQYF. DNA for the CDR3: TGCGCCAGCAGTGAGCTGGCGGGAGGCCCAGATACGCAGTATTTT.

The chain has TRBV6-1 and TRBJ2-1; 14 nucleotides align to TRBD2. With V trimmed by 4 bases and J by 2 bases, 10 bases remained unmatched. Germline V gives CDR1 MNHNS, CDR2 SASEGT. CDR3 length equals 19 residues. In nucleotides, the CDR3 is TGTGCCAGCAGTGGCGGACTAGCGGGAGGCCTGAATACCTACAATGAGCAGTTCTTC. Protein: CASSGGLAGGLNTYNEQFF.

The DNA of the CDR3 is TGTGCCAGCAGCGTAGTCGGGACGAACACAGATACGCAGTATTTT. It encodes CASSVVGTNTDTQYF. The V and J genes are TRBV9 and TRBJ2-3; the D call may be TRBD1 or TRBD2 (5 bases each). V lost 0 bases and J lost 2, with 10 bases in between. Germline V gene sequence: CDR1 SGDLS, CDR2 YYNGEE. The CDR3 loop spans 15 amino acids. Full variable domain (remainder filled in from reference TRBV9 and TRBJ2-3): DSGVTQTPKHLITATGQRVTLRCSPRSGDLSVYWYQQSLDQGLQFLIQYYNGEERAKGNILERFSAQQFPDLHSELNLSSLELGDSALYFCASSVVGTNTDTQYFGPGTRLTVL.

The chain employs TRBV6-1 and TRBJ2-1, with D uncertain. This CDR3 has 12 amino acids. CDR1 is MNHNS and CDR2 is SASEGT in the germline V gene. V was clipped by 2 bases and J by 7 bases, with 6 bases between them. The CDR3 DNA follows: TGTGCCAGCAGTGAACCCCGGAATGAGCAGTTCTTC. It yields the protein CASSEPRNEQFF.

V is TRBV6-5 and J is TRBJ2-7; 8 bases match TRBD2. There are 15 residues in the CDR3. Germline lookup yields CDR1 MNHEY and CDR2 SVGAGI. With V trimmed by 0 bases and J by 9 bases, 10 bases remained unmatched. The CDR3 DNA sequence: TGTGCCAGCAGTTACTCCCTCGGGACTAGTGAGCGGCAGTACTTC. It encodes CASSYSLGTSERQYF.

The CDR3 DNA reads TGCGCCAGCAGCGGGCAACCGGGAGAAGGAGCTTTCTTT. Translated, it gives CASSGQPGEGAFF. The chain recombines TRBV5-1 with TRBJ1-1, with no clear D. There are 13 residues in the CDR3. Trimming removed 4 bases from V and 10 bases from J, with 17 bases in between. Germline assignment: CDR1 SGHRS and CDR2 YFSETQ.

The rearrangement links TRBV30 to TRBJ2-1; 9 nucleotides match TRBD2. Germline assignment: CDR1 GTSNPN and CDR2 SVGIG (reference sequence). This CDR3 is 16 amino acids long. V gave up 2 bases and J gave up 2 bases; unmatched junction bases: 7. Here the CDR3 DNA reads TGTGCCTGGAGTCTTAGCGGGAGTAGGGCCTACAATGAGCAGTTCTTC. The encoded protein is CAWSLSGSRAYNEQFF.

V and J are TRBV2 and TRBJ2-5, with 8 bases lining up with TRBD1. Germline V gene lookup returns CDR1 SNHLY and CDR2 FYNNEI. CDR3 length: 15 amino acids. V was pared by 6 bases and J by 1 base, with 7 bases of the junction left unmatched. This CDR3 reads CASSDWDRLQETQYF. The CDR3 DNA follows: TGTGCCAGCAGCGACTGGGACAGGCTCCAAGAGACCCAGTACTTC.

The CDR3 here is CASSRRGTFYEQYF. As DNA, the CDR3 is TGTGCCAGCTCTCGTCGGGGGACCTTCTACGAGCAGTACTTC. The genes are TRBV6-5 and TRBJ2-7; a possible D gene is TRBD2 (6 bases). Germline V CDR1 and CDR2: MNHEY, SVGAGI. Deletions cut 8 bases from V and 3 bases from J, with 17 bases between. CDR3 length: 14 amino acids.

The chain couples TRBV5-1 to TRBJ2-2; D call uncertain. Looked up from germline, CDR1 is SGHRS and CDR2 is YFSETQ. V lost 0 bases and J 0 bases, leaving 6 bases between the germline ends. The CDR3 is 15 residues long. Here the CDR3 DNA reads TGCGCCAGCAGCTTGGCCCTAGCGAACACCGGGGAGCTGTTTTTT. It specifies CASSLALANTGELFF.

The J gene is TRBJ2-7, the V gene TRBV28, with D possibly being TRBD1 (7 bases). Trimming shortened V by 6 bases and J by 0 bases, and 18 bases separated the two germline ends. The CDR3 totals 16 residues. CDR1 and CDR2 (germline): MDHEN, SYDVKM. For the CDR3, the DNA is TGTGCCAGCAGCTCGGGCGGGACAGAATCCTCCTACGAGCAGTACTTC. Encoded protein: CASSSGGTESSYEQYF.

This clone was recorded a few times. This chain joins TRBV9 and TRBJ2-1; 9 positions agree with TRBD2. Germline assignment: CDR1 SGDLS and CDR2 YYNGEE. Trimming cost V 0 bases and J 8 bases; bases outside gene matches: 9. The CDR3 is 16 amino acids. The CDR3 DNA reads TGTGCCAGCAGCGTAGCTCCTAGCGGGGTCGGGTATGAGCAGTTCTTC. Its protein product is CASSVAPSGVGYEQFF.

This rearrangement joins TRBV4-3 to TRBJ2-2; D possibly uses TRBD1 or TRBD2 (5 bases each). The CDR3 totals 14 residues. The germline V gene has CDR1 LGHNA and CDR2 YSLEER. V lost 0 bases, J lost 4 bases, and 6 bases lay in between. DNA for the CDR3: TGCGCCAGCAGCCAAGATGGGGGCACCGGGGAGCTGTTTTTT. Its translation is CASSQDGGTGELFF.

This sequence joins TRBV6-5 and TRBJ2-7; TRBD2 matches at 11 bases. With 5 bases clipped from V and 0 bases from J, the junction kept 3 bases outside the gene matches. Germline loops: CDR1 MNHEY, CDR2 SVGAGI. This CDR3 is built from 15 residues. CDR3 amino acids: CASSQTSGDSYEQYF. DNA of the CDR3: TGTGCCAGCAGTCAGACTAGCGGGGACTCCTACGAGCAGTACTTC.

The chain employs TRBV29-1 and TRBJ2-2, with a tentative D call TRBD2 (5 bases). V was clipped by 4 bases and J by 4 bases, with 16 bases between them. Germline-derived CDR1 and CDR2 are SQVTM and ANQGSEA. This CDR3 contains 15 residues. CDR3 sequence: CSVASEGKITGELFF. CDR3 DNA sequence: TGCAGCGTTGCGAGCGAGGGTAAAATCACCGGGGAGCTGTTTTTT.

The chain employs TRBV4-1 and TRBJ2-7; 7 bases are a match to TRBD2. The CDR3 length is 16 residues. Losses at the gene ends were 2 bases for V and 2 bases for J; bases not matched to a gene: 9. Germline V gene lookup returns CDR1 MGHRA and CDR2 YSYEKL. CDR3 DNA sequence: TGCGCCAGCAGCCAAATCCGGGACGGGACTACCTACGAGCAGTACTTC. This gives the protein CASSQIRDGTTYEQYF.

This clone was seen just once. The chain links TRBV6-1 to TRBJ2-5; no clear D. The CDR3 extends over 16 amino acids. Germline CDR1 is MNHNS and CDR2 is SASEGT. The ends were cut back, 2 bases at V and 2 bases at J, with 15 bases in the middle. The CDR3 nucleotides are TGTGCCAGCAGTGAAAGAACCGGGTTGAGGCAAGAGACCCAGTACTTC. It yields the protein CASSERTGLRQETQYF.

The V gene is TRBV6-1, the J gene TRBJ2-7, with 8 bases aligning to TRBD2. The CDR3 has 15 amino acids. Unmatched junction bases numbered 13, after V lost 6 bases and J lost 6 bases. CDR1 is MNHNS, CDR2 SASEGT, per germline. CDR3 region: CASSYQAGEAFEQYF. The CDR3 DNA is TGTGCCAGCAGCTACCAAGCGGGAGAGGCCTTCGAGCAGTACTTC.

The CDR3 loop reads CASSQESKGADNSPLHF. The CDR3 DNA reads as TGCGCCAGCAGCCAAGAGAGTAAGGGGGCGGATAATTCACCCCTCCACTTT. The chain joins TRBV4-3 to TRBJ1-6, with TRBD1 matching 7 bases. Trimming took 0 bases from V and 5 from J; bases not matched to a gene: 7. The germline CDR1 and CDR2 sequences are LGHNA and YSLEER. This CDR3 is built from 17 residues.

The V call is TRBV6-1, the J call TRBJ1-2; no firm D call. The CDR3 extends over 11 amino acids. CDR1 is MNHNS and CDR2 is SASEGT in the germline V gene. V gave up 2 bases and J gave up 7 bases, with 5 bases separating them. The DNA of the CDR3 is TGTGCCAGCAGTGAACCCGGTGGCTACACCTTC. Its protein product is CASSEPGGYTF.

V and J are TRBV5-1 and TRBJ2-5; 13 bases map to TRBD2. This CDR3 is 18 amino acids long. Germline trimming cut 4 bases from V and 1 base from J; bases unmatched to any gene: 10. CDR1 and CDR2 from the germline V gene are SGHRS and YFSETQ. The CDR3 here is CASSPRLAGGLVQETQYF. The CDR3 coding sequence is TGCGCCAGCAGCCCTCGACTAGCGGGGGGCTTAGTCCAAGAGACCCAGTACTTC.

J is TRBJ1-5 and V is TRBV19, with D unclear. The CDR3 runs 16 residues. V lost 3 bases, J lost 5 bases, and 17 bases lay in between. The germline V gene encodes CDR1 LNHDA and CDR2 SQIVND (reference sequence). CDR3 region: CASSIIPRPYDQPQHF. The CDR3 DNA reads TGTGCCAGTAGTATTATCCCCCGCCCTTACGATCAGCCCCAGCATTTT.

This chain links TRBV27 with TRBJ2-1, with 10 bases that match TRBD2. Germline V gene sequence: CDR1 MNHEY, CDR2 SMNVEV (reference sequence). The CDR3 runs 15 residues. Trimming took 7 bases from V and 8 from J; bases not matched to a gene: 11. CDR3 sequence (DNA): TGTGCCAGCACCCCCTGGGGAGCGGGGGGGGATGAGCAGTTCTTC. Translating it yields CASTPWGAGGDEQFF.